This TCR beta chain was recovered during a study of human T cells and chemical hapten exposure (dated by TCRdb to the early 2020s). Describing the broader study: For sensitization, 2% DPC in acetone was applied to a 2 cm by 2 cm area of upper inner arm skin. Weekly therapeutic DPC doses were additionally applied to the scalp of patients throughout the roughly 25-week study period. Patch testing was performed on the upper back with Finn chambers containing 0.01% DPC, and the patch tests were scored after 6 days according to International Contact Dermatitis Research Group standards. The patient cohort, mostly female, included alopecia areata with under or over 50% scalp involvement, alopecia totalis and alopecia universalis. Libraries were pooled for sequencing, and per-sample TCR yields varied mainly because of small differences in library volumes within the pool. The study tracked peripheral blood TCR repertoire changes in vivo during primary and secondary sensitization to the hapten diphenylcyclopropenone (DPC) in alopecia patients. Patient blood was sampled pre-sensitization (week 0) and at 2, 6 and about 24 weeks after DPC sensitization. About 29 alopecia patients gave blood for TCR sequencing at one to four time points (pre-sensitization, 2, 6 and 24 weeks). What the authors observed across the whole study: Because every patient had alopecia, a presumed autoimmune disease, the patients' immune response might differ from that of healthy individuals. Expanded TCRs formed significantly more large CDR3 similarity clusters than pre-sensitization or healthy control sets, consistent with antigen-driven responses. DPC sensitization did not change the number of TCRs with a frequency above 1 in 1000, and there was no evidence of changes in global repertoire structure. The number of PT1 expanded TCRs positively correlated with patch test score, significant at thresholds 8, 16 and 32 but not 4. Repeated subsampling changed both the strength of the expansion versus patch-test correlation and the threshold at which that correlation became significant.

The library was generated by RACE. The sequencer was a NextSeq 500. Library preparation attached unique molecular identifiers to individual cDNA molecules for quantitative, reproducible TCR counting. Both TCR alpha and TCR beta chains were sequenced from each blood RNA sample. Per the original workflow: A median of approximately 96,000 TCRs per sample was observed, with a range of about 20,000 to 700,000. V, J and CDR3 annotation of the TCR reads was performed with the Decombinator software suite. To make PS versus PT1 abundance plots, every sample was subsampled to the same number of TCRs (28,000). Expanded TCRs were defined as absent before sensitization and observed at least eight times at the 2-week time point. TCRdb reprocessed the public reads (quality trimming at Q25 with fastp, clone calling with MiXCR) and kept in-frame beta chains. Every distinct CDR3 protein forms one entry, paired with its most common genes and DNA. The V and J calls, along with clone size, are taken from TCRdb and not from the paper's own processing. The sample yields around 50,000 distinct CDR3 sequences; about 9% were counted once. The ten top clones hold more than 10% of the sample.

Trimming costs V 0 bases and J 4 bases, and their ends lie 15 bases apart. The CDR3 covers 16 residues, taking in both the cysteine and the phenylalanine. The CDR3 DNA has 48 bases and is translated from base 1. CDR1 is given as SGHTA and CDR2 as FQGNSA, both from the germline V gene. This clonotype was recorded at least ten times. The antigen it recognizes is unknown. Base qualities were left out, and no much larger clone turns up one base away. Reading the label with the study, this specimen's time point is: patch test 1, 2 weeks after DPC sensitization. The treatment or condition label on this specimen signifies: therapeutic diphenylcyclopropenone sensitization with weekly scalp DPC. At each patch-test visit, blood was drawn before the patch test was applied. To be eligible, patients had to be aged 18 to 70, diagnosed with alopecia and judged suitable for DPC therapy, while pregnant patients were excluded. Unfractionated whole blood was collected in Tempus Blood RNA tubes, and total RNA was extracted from that blood.

The sequence is built from TRBV7-2 and TRBJ2-5, and the D gene may be TRBD1, 6 bases matching. The specimen comprised whole blood, sampled in connection with sensitization to the hapten diphenylcyclopropenone (DPC). The sequence derives from a woman in her thirties or forties with alopecia areata. Some clones in this sample may be carry-over from other donors' samples. The CDR3 in this case is CASSLAGAYRRETQYF. Read as DNA, the sequence is TGTGCCAGCAGCTTAGCGGGGGCCTACCGACGAGAGACCCAGTACTTC.